This T cell receptor beta chain was identified in a study of blood T cell repertoires in COVID-19. Study-wide context: Acute and convalescent COVID-19 specimens originated in the United States, Italy and Spain. The cDNA or gDNA used as material had been derived from T cells, B-cell-depleted T cells, or PBMCs.

Methods used by the authors: How many nucleated cells were present was estimated from reference gene primer amplification. Here immunoSEQ multiplex PCR was the method, and the copy in TCRdb shows in-frame clones only, minus some. The DNA was the basis for D and trimming; V, J and clone size are from that table. The sample lists about 110,000 clones; around 86% were seen once. The CDR3 extends over 15 amino acids. Germline lookup yields CDR1 SGHRS and CDR2 YFSETQ. Trimming left V 5 bases short and J 1 base short, with 13 bases between. Sequencing was done on a sample of peripheral blood. This chain connects TRBV5-1 to TRBJ2-1; D might be TRBD1 (5 bases). The origin of this receptor is a man between 35 and 55 years old with acute or convalescent COVID-19. In nucleotides, the CDR3 is TGCGCCAGCAGGGAAACGGACACATCCTACAATGAGCAGTTCTTC. Translating gives CASRETDTSYNEQFF.